Presented here are 19 T cell receptor beta chains from one specimen sequenced in a study of cytomegalovirus exposure and HLA in healthy donors. The study ran its PCR with 60 Vbeta and 13 Jbeta primers. TCRdb's copy holds only in-frame clones and misses some; the assay was immunoSEQ multiplex PCR. In the table there are 150,000 to 200,000 clones, about 85% of which are singletons. The sequenced material came from PBMCs. All receptors come from a man younger than 35 in good health and CMV-seropositive.

The chain employs TRBV29-1 and TRBJ2-1, with a weak D call TRBD2 (5 bases). The CDR3 is 13 residues long. V was shortened by 0 bases and J by 7 bases, with 10 bases between the two germline ends. Germline CDR1 reads SQVTM; CDR2 reads ANQGSEA. CDR3 amino acids: CSVEEDPGNEQFF. CDR3 DNA: TGCAGCGTTGAAGAAGACCCGGGAAATGAGCAGTTCTTC.

The rearrangement links TRBV19 to TRBJ1-2, with TRBD1 matching 7 bases. This CDR3 region has 15 residues. With V trimmed by 5 bases and J by 4 bases, 10 bases remained unmatched. Germline V gives CDR1 LNHDA, CDR2 SQIVND (reference sequence). The CDR3 DNA sequence: TGTGCCAGTAGTGTAGTAGGACAGGACGTCTATGGCTACACCTTC. Its protein product is CASSVVGQDVYGYTF.

The chain uses TRBV6-5 and TRBJ2-1; 11 bases agree with TRBD2. CDR1 MNHEY and CDR2 SVGAGI come from the germline V gene. Trimming removed 1 base from V and 10 bases from J; junction bases left unmatched: 6. The CDR3 is 15 residues long. The CDR3 sequence: CASSYLLAGGREQFF. CDR3 coding DNA: TGTGCCAGCAGTTACTTATTAGCGGGGGGGAGGGAGCAGTTCTTC.

The V gene is TRBV27, the J gene TRBJ1-5; TRBD1 agrees at 8 bases. The V segment lost 6 bases and the J segment 2 bases; nucleotides outside the gene matches: 3. Germline values: CDR1 MNHEY, CDR2 SMNVEV (reference sequence). The CDR3 contains 14 residues. CDR3 protein: CASSPTGGNQPQHF. CDR3 DNA: TGTGCCAGCAGCCCGACAGGGGGCAATCAGCCCCAGCATTTT.

The rearrangement uses TRBV29-1 and TRBJ2-1, with D maybe TRBD1 (6 bases). The germline gives CDR1 SQVTM, CDR2 ANQGSEA. The CDR3 runs 14 residues. V lost 6 bases to trimming and J lost 3 bases, with 15 bases between them. The CDR3 region has the DNA TGCAGCGTCAGACAGGAGACGGACTACAATGAGCAGTTCTTC. It translates to CSVRQETDYNEQFF.

The chain recombines TRBV6-5 with TRBJ1-2; TRBD1 is a possible D gene (5 bases). V gave up 1 base and J gave up 6 bases, with 15 bases separating them. CDR1 and CDR2 from the germline V gene are MNHEY and SVGAGI. The CDR3 spans 15 residues. CDR3 DNA sequence: TGTGCCAGCAGTTACTTTAAGGCAGGAGGGGATGGCTACACCTTC. Residues: CASSYFKAGGDGYTF.

This rearrangement joins TRBV15 to TRBJ2-1; D remains ambiguous. This CDR3 contains 15 residues. Per the germline V gene, CDR1 is LNHNV and CDR2 is YYDKDF (reference sequence). V lost 1 base to trimming and J lost 0 bases, with 7 bases between them. This CDR3 reads CATSRGGVSYNEQFF. CDR3 coding DNA: TGTGCCACCAGCAGAGGCGGTGTCTCCTACAATGAGCAGTTCTTC.

This sequence joins TRBV11-2 and TRBJ2-3, with 7 positions matching TRBD1. The CDR3 consists of 12 residues. Trimming took 5 bases from V and 7 from J; bases not matched to a gene: 3. Germline CDR1 and CDR2: SGHAT and FQNNGV. In DNA form, the CDR3 reads TGTGCCAGCAGCCCGGACAGGTATACGCAGTATTTT. This sequence encodes CASSPDRYTQYF.

CDR3 protein: CASSKTFGGLGTEAFF. The CDR3 nucleotides are TGTGCCAGCAGTAAAACCTTCGGGGGGCTGGGCACTGAAGCTTTCTTT. The rearrangement links TRBV7-3 to TRBJ1-1; D may be TRBD1 (6 bases). With 6 bases removed from V and 4 bases from J, the gap between germline ends came to 21 bases. Germline V gives CDR1 SGHTA, CDR2 FQGTGA. The CDR3 extends over 16 amino acids.

The chain combines TRBV6-6 with TRBJ1-6; 7 bases fit TRBD1. This CDR3 has 15 amino acids. Germline-derived CDR1 and CDR2 are MNHNY and SVGAGI (reference sequence). V shed 5 bases and J 9 bases; nucleotides not matched to a gene: 10. The DNA for the CDR3 is TGTGCCAGCAGTGCCCCCGGGACAGACGGTTCACCCCTCCACTTT. This codes for CASSAPGTDGSPLHF.

The chain employs TRBV5-1 and TRBJ1-1; the D is unclear. The CDR3 runs to 17 residues. Germline V gene sequence: CDR1 SGHRS, CDR2 YFSETQ. Trimming removed 9 bases at V and 6 bases at J, with 30 bases between. Here the CDR3 reads CATLLGSLCYESSEAFF. The CDR3 DNA reads as TGCGCCACGCTACTTGGTTCCCTTTGTTATGAAAGTTCTGAAGCTTTCTTT.

The sample holds a few counts of this clone. V usage is TRBV19 and J usage is TRBJ2-5; D may be TRBD2 (5 bases). Germline-derived CDR1 and CDR2 are LNHDA and SQIVND (reference sequence). Trimming removed 0 bases from V and 5 bases from J, with 13 bases in between. The CDR3 consists of 15 residues. CDR3 in amino acids: CASSIDRGQMETQYF. In nucleotides, the CDR3 is TGTGCCAGTAGTATAGATCGAGGGCAGATGGAGACCCAGTACTTC.

The chain couples TRBV11-2 to TRBJ2-7, with TRBD2 matching 8 bases. The CDR3 is 16 residues long. The junction had 14 bases not matched to a gene; V was cut back by 1 base and J by 9 bases. From germline, CDR1 is SGHAT and CDR2 FQNNGV. The CDR3 nucleotides are TGTGCCAGCAGCTTAGCGGAGTCTAGCGGGCGAACGGGGCAGTACTTC. It translates to CASSLAESSGRTGQYF.

The V call is TRBV7-3, the J call TRBJ2-2; no firm D call. The CDR3 contains 14 residues. V lost 5 bases and J 1 base, leaving 8 bases between the germline ends. Germline V gene data show CDR1 as SGHTA and CDR2 as FQGTGA. This chain's CDR3 is CASSPPGNTGELFF. The CDR3 DNA reads as TGTGCCAGCAGCCCGCCGGGGAACACCGGGGAGCTGTTTTTT.

V and J are TRBV7-2 and TRBJ2-3; 9 bases map to TRBD2. The length of the CDR3 is 13 residues. Germline-derived CDR1 and CDR2 are SGHTA and FQGNSA. Trimming at V came to 1 base and at J to 9 bases, leaving 2 bases not matched to a gene. The CDR3 loop is CASSLGLAGTQYF. DNA of the CDR3: TGTGCCAGCAGCTTAGGGCTAGCGGGGACGCAGTATTTT.

This chain's CDR3 is CASSTDWSGYSNQPQHF. The CDR3 DNA sequence: TGTGCCAGTAGTACTGACTGGAGTGGGTATAGCAATCAGCCCCAGCATTTT. This rearrangement joins TRBV19 to TRBJ1-5; unclear D gene. The CDR3 is 17 residues long. The germline V gene encodes CDR1 LNHDA and CDR2 SQIVND (reference sequence). V was shortened by 4 bases and J by 0 bases, with 16 bases between the two germline ends.

This chain connects TRBV18 to TRBJ2-5; no firm D call. V was pared by 5 bases and J by 2 bases, with 6 bases between. The CDR3 spans 12 residues. Germline V gene data show CDR1 as KGHSH and CDR2 as LQKENI. The CDR3 DNA is TGTGCCAGCTCAGACATGCAAGAGACCCAGTACTTC. It translates to CASSDMQETQYF.

V is TRBV19 and J is TRBJ2-7; D is unclear. Per germline, CDR1 LNHDA and CDR2 SQIVND (reference sequence). V lost 0 bases to trimming and J lost 2 bases, with 8 bases between them. The CDR3 is 14 amino acids. The CDR3 is CASSIDSTTYEQYF. The CDR3 nucleotides are TGTGCCAGTAGTATAGACTCCACAACCTACGAGCAGTACTTC.

The J gene is TRBJ2-7, the V gene TRBV6-5; the D gene is possibly TRBD2 (6 bases). CDR3 length equals 15 residues. The V end lost 6 bases, the J end lost 0 bases, and 15 bases lay between the germline ends. Germline CDR1 MNHEY, CDR2 SVGAGI. The CDR3 sequence is CASSGEAASSYEQYF. DNA of the CDR3: TGTGCCAGCAGCGGGGAGGCAGCGAGCTCCTACGAGCAGTACTTC.